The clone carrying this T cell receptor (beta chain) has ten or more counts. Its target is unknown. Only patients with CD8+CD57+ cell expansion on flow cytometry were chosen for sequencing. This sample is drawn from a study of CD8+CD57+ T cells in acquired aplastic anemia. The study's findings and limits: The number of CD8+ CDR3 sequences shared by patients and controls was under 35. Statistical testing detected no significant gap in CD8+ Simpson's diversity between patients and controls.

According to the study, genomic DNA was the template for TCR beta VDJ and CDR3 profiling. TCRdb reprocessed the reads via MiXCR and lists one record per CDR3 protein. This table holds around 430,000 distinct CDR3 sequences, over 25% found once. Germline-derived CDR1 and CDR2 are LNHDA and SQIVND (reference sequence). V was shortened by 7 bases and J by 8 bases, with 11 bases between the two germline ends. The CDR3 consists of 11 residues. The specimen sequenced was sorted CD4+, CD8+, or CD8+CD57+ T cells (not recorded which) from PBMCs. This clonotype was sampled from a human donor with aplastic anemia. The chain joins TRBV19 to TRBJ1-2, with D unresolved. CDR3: CASMTSGGYTF. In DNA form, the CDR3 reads TGTGCCAGTATGACGAGTGGCGGCTACACCTTC.